This is a list of T cell receptor beta chains from one sample in a study of shared clonotypes between healthy human individuals. Produced via immunoSEQ multiplex PCR; TCRdb's table is partial and in-frame only. The sample includes about half a million clones, 60% to 80% seen only once; the top ten take around 12%. Sequenced: PBMCs. These receptors came from a woman between 35 and 50 years old in good health. Some clones in this sample may be carry-over from other donors' samples. Each CDR3 is given with its conserved first and last residue. The D gene is left open where the match is weak. Size is stated for part of the rows, as once, few or many counts, or as a class when the clone is expanded.

v_call	cdr3_length	clone_size	d_call	j_call	cdr3_aa	cdr3_nt
TRBV7-9	13	NA	NA	TRBJ2-7	CASSSRDTYEQYF	TGTGCCAGCAGCTCCCGGGATACCTACGAGCAGTACTTC
TRBV28	14	NA	NA	TRBJ2-3	CASSPQHGAGTQYF	TGTGCCAGCAGTCCCCAACATGGAGCGGGTACGCAGTATTTT
TRBV19	15	once	TRBD1	TRBJ2-2	CASSIGTGNTGELFF	TGTGCCAGTAGTATTGGGACAGGGAACACCGGGGAGCTGTTTTTT
TRBV5-5	14	NA	NA	TRBJ2-1	CASRRYPDLGEQFF	TGTGCCAGCAGACGTTACCCGGATTTGGGTGAGCAGTTCTTC
TRBV5-1	13	once	NA	TRBJ1-6	CASSRDNNSPLHF	TGCGCCAGCAGCAGGGACAATAATTCACCCCTCCACTTT
TRBV29-1	12	NA	NA	TRBJ1-4	CSFRGTNEKLFF	TGCAGCTTCCGCGGGACTAACGAAAAACTGTTTTTT
TRBV19	15	NA	NA	TRBJ1-5	CASSIAHRGGRPQHF	TGTGCCAGTAGTATTGCTCATAGGGGGGGACGGCCCCAGCATTTT
TRBV5-1	14	NA	TRBD1	TRBJ1-2	CASRAEGQGVGYTF	TGCGCCAGCAGGGCAGAGGGACAGGGGGTTGGCTACACCTTC
TRBV2	15	NA	TRBD1	TRBJ2-5	CASSDQGTDQETQYF	TGTGCCAGCAGTGATCAGGGGACAGACCAAGAGACCCAGTACTTC
TRBV7-3	13	once	NA	TRBJ2-3	CASSPQPSGTQYF	TGTGCCAGCAGCCCTCAGCCGTCGGGCACGCAGTATTTT
TRBV6-6	12	NA	NA	TRBJ2-7	CASSYGVTEQYF	TGTGCCAGCAGTTACGGAGTTACGGAGCAGTACTTC
TRBV4-3	15	NA	TRBD2	TRBJ2-7	CASSLGLAGNDEQCF	TGCGCCAGCAGCCTTGGACTAGCGGGGAATGACGAGCAGTGCTTC
TRBV28	13	NA	TRBD1	TRBJ2-7	CASSGTGGWEQYF	TGTGCCAGCAGTGGGACAGGTGGGTGGGAGCAGTACTTC
TRBV28	14	NA	NA	TRBJ2-3	CASSSWALGDTQYF	TGTGCCAGCAGTTCATGGGCCCTTGGGGATACGCAGTATTTT
TRBV7-8	16	NA	TRBD2	TRBJ2-3	CASSPTSGRRTDTQYF	TGTGCCAGCAGCCCCACTAGCGGGAGAAGGACAGATACGCAGTATTTT
TRBV19	13	once	NA	TRBJ2-7	CASSFGLLYEQYF	TGTGCCAGTAGTTTTGGTCTCCTCTACGAGCAGTACTTC
TRBV6-1	13	many	NA	TRBJ1-2	CASTRTYNYGYTF	TGTGCCAGCACCCGGACGTATAACTATGGCTACACCTTC